The entry that follows covers one T cell receptor beta chain sequence. Its cognate antigen is unknown. TCRdb ran MiXCR on the reads and lists one entry per CDR3 protein. The sample lists under 200,000 distinct CDR3 sequences, roughly 21% occurring once. The source of the sample is a study of T cell repertoires in cytomegalovirus infection. V was pared by 3 bases and J by 8 bases, with 8 bases between. Germline CDR1 and CDR2: SGHTA and FQGTGA. CDR3 length: 12 residues. This TCR was sampled from a human donor in good health (CMV status not recorded). Some clones in this sample may be carry-over from other donors' samples. This sequence joins TRBV7-3 and TRBJ1-3; D might be TRBD1 (5 bases). Sequencing used CD8+ T cells from cultured PBMCs, obtained from culture after CMV antigen stimulation. This CDR3 reads CASSLGVDTIYF. The CDR3 DNA follows: TGTGCCAGCAGCTTGGGGGTAGACACCATATATTTT. The complete variable domain, with remaining parts taken from reference TRBV7-3 and TRBJ1-3, reads GAGVSQTPSNKVTEKGKYVELRCDPISGHTALYWYRQSLGQGPEFLIYFQGTGAADDSGLPNDRFFAVRPEGSVSTLKIQRTERGDSAVYLCASSLGVDTIYFGEGSWLTVV.